These 8 T cell receptor beta chains came from one sample sequenced in a study of T cell responses to AZD1222 COVID-19 vaccine. Sequencing used immunoSEQ multiplex PCR; TCRdb keeps in-frame clones, though not all of them. The table has under 70,000 clones, around four fifths seen once; the top ten hold about 20%. Sequences were derived from peripheral blood, sampled on day 0 of AZD1222 vaccination. These receptors were obtained from an adult in good health.

The V call is TRBV9, the J call TRBJ2-4; D tentatively fits TRBD1 or TRBD2 (6 bases each). The V gene's germline CDR1 is SGDLS and CDR2 YYNGEE. Trimming pared 4 bases from V and 4 bases from J, leaving 15 bases between. The CDR3 is made up of 15 amino acids. The DNA for the CDR3 is TGTGCCAGCAGCCAAGGTGGGGGGCGGAAAAACATTCAGTACTTC. Amino acids: CASSQGGGRKNIQYF.

The chain couples TRBV7-8 to TRBJ2-7; 7 bases map to TRBD2. CDR3 length: 14 amino acids. Unmatched junction bases numbered 7, after V lost 5 bases and J lost 3 bases. CDR1 is SGHVS and CDR2 is FQNEAQ in the germline V gene. CDR3 in DNA: TGTGCCAGCAGCCTCCGGACTAGGAGCTACGAGCAGTACTTC. Amino acids: CASSLRTRSYEQYF.

The chain joins TRBV5-6 to TRBJ2-3; no firm D call. Trimming stripped 4 bases from V and 4 bases from J, with 10 bases between. Germline CDR1 reads SGHDT; CDR2 reads YYEEEE. CDR3 length: 13 amino acids. CDR3 residues: CASSTWVSDTQYF. As DNA, the CDR3 is TGTGCCAGCAGCACCTGGGTGTCAGATACGCAGTATTTT. Complete variable domain (other parts from reference TRBV5-6 and TRBJ2-3): DAGVTQSPTHLIKTRGQQVTLRCSPKSGHDTVSWYQQALGQGPQFIFQYYEEEERQRGNFPDRFSGHQFPNYSSELNVNALLLGDSALYLCASSTWVSDTQYFGPGTRLTVL.

The chain combines TRBV4-3 with TRBJ1-2; no definite D call. Germline CDR1 LGHNA, CDR2 YSLEER. This CDR3 region has 15 residues. V was pared by 2 bases and J by 1 base, with 11 bases between. CDR3 loop: CASSQTVTGNYGYTF. DNA for the CDR3: TGCGCCAGCAGCCAAACAGTGACGGGTAACTATGGCTACACCTTC.

The chain is built from TRBV4-2 and TRBJ2-1; 7 nucleotides agree with TRBD2. Unmatched junction bases numbered 18, after V lost 4 bases and J lost 9 bases. The CDR3 is 17 amino acids. The germline gives CDR1 LGHNA, CDR2 YNFKEQ. CDR3: CASSLKPGTTLVGEQFF. The DNA of the CDR3 is TGTGCCAGCAGCCTCAAACCCGGGACTACGCTCGTGGGTGAGCAGTTCTTC.

CDR3 sequence (DNA): TGTGCCAGCAGCATCCTAGCGGGGCGGGATACGCAGTATTTT. This encodes CASSILAGRDTQYF. This chain uses TRBV7-9 with TRBJ2-3; 9 nucleotides match TRBD2. V was clipped by 5 bases and J by 6 bases; unmatched bases: 6. This CDR3 is built from 14 residues. CDR1 and CDR2 (germline): SEHNR, FQNEAQ (reference sequence).

The chain joins TRBV27 to TRBJ1-4; 8 bases are a match to TRBD1. The V gene end was trimmed by 6 bases and the J gene end by 4 bases; junction bases not matched to a gene: 10. The germline V gene encodes CDR1 MNHEY and CDR2 SMNVEV (reference sequence). The CDR3 is 16 amino acids. For the CDR3, the DNA is TGTGCCAGCAGAAAGCAGGGGGCAGCAGATAATGAAAAACTGTTTTTT. This translates into CASRKQGAADNEKLFF.

V and J are TRBV12-3 or TRBV12-4 and TRBJ1-1; D uncertain. V lost 4 bases to trimming and J lost 1 base, with 7 bases between them. CDR3 length equals 13 residues. This CDR3 reads CASSYIPNTEAFF. The CDR3 DNA is TGTGCCAGCAGTTACATCCCGAACACTGAAGCTTTCTTT.